Following are 14 T cell receptor beta chains from one sample sequenced in a study of T cell responses to AZD1222 COVID-19 vaccine. Measured with immunoSEQ multiplex PCR; TCRdb has only the in-frame clones, and not every one. In the table there are 100,000 or so clones, roughly 92% of which are singletons. The specimen was peripheral blood, collected on day 0 of AZD1222 vaccination. The source is an adult in good health.

This sequence joins TRBV7-8 and TRBJ1-4, with D perhaps TRBD1 (5 bases). V was shortened by 1 base and J by 7 bases, with 10 bases between the two germline ends. Germline V gene sequence: CDR1 SGHVS, CDR2 FQNEAQ. This CDR3 comprises 14 residues. The CDR3 sequence: CASSLGRRGEKLFF. The DNA for the CDR3 is TGTGCCAGCAGCTTAGGCAGGAGGGGTGAAAAACTGTTTTTT.

The rearrangement joins TRBV2 to TRBJ1-2, with a weak D call TRBD1 (5 bases). In germline, CDR1 is SNHLY, CDR2 FYNNEI. The CDR3 sequence is 13 residues long. V gave up 10 bases and J gave up 0 bases, with 12 bases separating them. The CDR3 is CATEGSSNYGYTF. Here the CDR3 DNA reads TGTGCCACCGAGGGGTCTTCTAACTATGGCTACACCTTC.

In nucleotides, the CDR3 is TGTGCCAGTAGCGATCCGGGACAGGGGGCAAACATTCAGTACTTC. It specifies CASSDPGQGANIQYF. The rearrangement joins TRBV19 to TRBJ2-4, with 12 bases fitting TRBD1. From germline, CDR1 is LNHDA and CDR2 SQIVND (reference sequence). The CDR3 contains 15 residues. Losses at the gene ends were 6 bases for V and 6 bases for J; bases not matched to a gene: 6.

The CDR3 bases are TGTGCCAGCAGCCAAGAACCATATGGCTACACCTTC. Protein sequence: CASSQEPYGYTF. The rearrangement joins TRBV4-2 to TRBJ1-2; D ambiguous. The CDR3 sequence is 12 residues long. Trimming removed 0 bases at V and 5 bases at J, with 4 bases between. Germline CDR1 LGHNA, CDR2 YNFKEQ.

This clone has only one observation. This rearrangement joins TRBV5-4 to TRBJ2-7, with 7 bases identical to TRBD1. The germline gives CDR1 SGHNT, CDR2 YYREEE (reference sequence). V lost 3 bases to trimming and J lost 4 bases; unmatched junction nucleotides: 10. The CDR3 is 15 residues long. The CDR3 reads CASSYGDRVRYEQYF. CDR3 DNA sequence: TGTGCCAGCAGCTACGGAGACAGGGTTAGATACGAGCAGTACTTC.

The rearrangement uses TRBV7-6 and TRBJ1-1, with 7 bases lining up with TRBD1. With V trimmed by 2 bases and J by 4 bases, 4 bases remained unmatched. The CDR3 has 14 residues. Germline CDR1 and CDR2: SGHVS and FNYEAQ. The CDR3 DNA reads as TGTGCCAGCAGCTTAACAGGGGCCGGCACTGAAGCTTTCTTT. Encoded protein: CASSLTGAGTEAFF.

J is TRBJ2-1 and V is TRBV27; a weak D match, TRBD2 (7 bases). Germline assignment: CDR1 MNHEY and CDR2 SMNVEV (reference sequence). Trimming took 2 bases from V and 4 from J, leaving 15 bases between them. The CDR3 contains 16 residues. The chain's CDR3 is CASSLRGALPYNEQFF. The CDR3 bases are TGTGCCAGCAGTTTACGGGGGGCCCTCCCGTACAATGAGCAGTTCTTC.

This chain joins TRBV9 and TRBJ2-1, with 8 bases aligning to TRBD1. V shed 3 bases and J 7 bases; nucleotides not matched to a gene: 12. This CDR3 region has 16 residues. Germline V lookup: CDR1 SGDLS, CDR2 YYNGEE. The CDR3 loop reads CASSEQGGLFRNEQFF. CDR3 bases: TGTGCCAGCAGCGAACAGGGGGGACTCTTCCGGAATGAGCAGTTCTTC.

This CDR3 is CASSLGGWQETQYF. The CDR3 DNA follows: TGTGCCAGCAGCCTCGGGGGGTGGCAAGAGACCCAGTACTTC. The rearrangement uses TRBV11-3 and TRBJ2-5, with TRBD2 identical over 7 bases. J lost 2 bases, V lost 5 bases, and 5 bases had no gene match. Germline assignment: CDR1 SGHNT and CDR2 YENEEA. This CDR3 has 14 residues.

The rearrangement uses TRBV2 and TRBJ2-2; possible D gene TRBD1, 6 bases. The CDR3 has 14 amino acids. The germline gives CDR1 SNHLY, CDR2 FYNNEI. V was cut by 3 bases and J by 4 bases, with 9 bases left in between. CDR3 nucleotide sequence: TGTGCCAGCAGTGATCAGGGGACCACCGGGGAGCTGTTTTTT. Its translation: CASSDQGTTGELFF.

This sequence joins TRBV28 and TRBJ1-2; D is unresolved. The CDR3 extends over 12 amino acids. The V and J ends lost 10 bases and 6 bases respectively, with 15 bases between them. Germline loops: CDR1 MDHEN, CDR2 SYDVKM. CDR3 in DNA: TGTGCCACCACAGATTTACTTAATGGCTACACCTTC. This encodes CATTDLLNGYTF.

The V and J genes are TRBV20-1 and TRBJ2-7; unclear D gene. CDR1 and CDR2 (germline): DFQATT, SNEGSKA (reference sequence). V was clipped by 4 bases and J by 3 bases, with 4 bases between them. The CDR3 totals 10 residues. The CDR3 sequence is CSAKDYEQYF. As DNA, the CDR3 is TGCAGTGCTAAGGACTACGAGCAGTACTTC.

CDR3 amino acids: CASSSTGGAGYTF. The CDR3, as DNA: TGCGCCAGCAGCTCCACAGGGGGCGCTGGCTACACCTTC. The chain recombines TRBV5-1 with TRBJ1-2, with 9 bases matching TRBD1. Germline V gene sequence: CDR1 SGHRS, CDR2 YFSETQ. This CDR3 is 13 amino acids long. V trimming: 3 bases; J trimming: 7 bases; junction bases outside the gene matches: 4.

V gene TRBV11-2 combines with J gene TRBJ1-1, with 8 bases fitting TRBD1. The V gene's germline CDR1 is SGHAT and CDR2 FQNNGV. Unmatched junction bases numbered 1, after V lost 0 bases and J lost 1 base. This CDR3 has 15 amino acids. CDR3 region: CASSLETGGNTEAFF. The CDR3 nucleotides are TGTGCCAGCAGCTTAGAAACAGGGGGGAACACTGAAGCTTTCTTT.